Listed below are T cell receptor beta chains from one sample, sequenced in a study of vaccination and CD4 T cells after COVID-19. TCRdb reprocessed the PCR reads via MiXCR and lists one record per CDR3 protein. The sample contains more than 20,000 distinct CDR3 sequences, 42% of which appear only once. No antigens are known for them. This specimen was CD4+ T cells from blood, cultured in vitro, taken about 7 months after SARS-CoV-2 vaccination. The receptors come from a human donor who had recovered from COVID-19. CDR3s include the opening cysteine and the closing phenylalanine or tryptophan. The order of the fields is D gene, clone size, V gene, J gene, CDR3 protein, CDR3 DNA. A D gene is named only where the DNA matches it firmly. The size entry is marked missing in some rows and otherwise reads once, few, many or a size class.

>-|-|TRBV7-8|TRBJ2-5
CASSYPQETQYF
TGTGCCAGCAGCTATCCCCAAGAGACCCAGTACTTC
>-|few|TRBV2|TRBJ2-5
CASSGDLTTGYF
TGTGCCAGCAGCGGGGACCTCACTACTGGGTACTTC
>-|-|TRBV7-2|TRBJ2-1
CASSQGPVGNEQFF
TGTGCCAGCAGCCAAGGGCCGGTCGGGAATGAGCAGTTCTTC
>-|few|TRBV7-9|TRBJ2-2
CASSLGLPLTGELFF
TGTGCCAGCAGCTTGGGACTCCCTTTGACCGGGGAGCTGTTTTTT
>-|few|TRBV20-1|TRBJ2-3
CSATRDTQYF
TGCAGTGCAACTAGGGATACGCAGTATTTT
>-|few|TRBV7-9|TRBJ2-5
CASSSRDGHQETQYF
TGTGCCAGCAGCTCCCGGGACGGTCACCAAGAGACCCAGTACTTC
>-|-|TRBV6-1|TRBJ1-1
CASSDRKNTEAFF
TGTGCCAGCAGTGACAGGAAGAACACTGAAGCTTTCTTT
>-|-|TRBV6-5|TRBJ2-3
CASSYSTGPDTQYF
TGTGCCAGCAGTTACTCGACGGGCCCAGATACGCAGTATTTT
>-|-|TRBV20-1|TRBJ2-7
CSASKANYEQYF
TGCAGTGCTAGTAAAGCGAACTACGAGCAGTACTTC
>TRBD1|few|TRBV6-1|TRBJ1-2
CASSEDRARYGYTF
TGTGCCAGCAGTGAGGACAGGGCGCGCTATGGCTACACCTTC
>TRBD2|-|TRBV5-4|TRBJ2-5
CASSPGRPSGTETQYF
TGTGCCAGCAGCCCTGGGAGGCCTAGCGGGACGGAGACCCAGTACTTC
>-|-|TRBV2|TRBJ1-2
CASSDRDGYTF
TGTGCCAGCAGTGACCGTGATGGCTACACCTTC
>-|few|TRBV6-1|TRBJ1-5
CASSKTATTGYSNQPQHF
TGTGCCAGCAGTAAGACAGCTACGACCGGTTATAGCAATCAGCCCCAGCATTTT
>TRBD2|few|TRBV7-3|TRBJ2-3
CASSPGLAEDTQYF
TGTGCCAGCAGCCCAGGACTAGCGGAGGATACGCAGTATTTT
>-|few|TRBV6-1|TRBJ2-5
CASSDPPRETQYF
TGTGCCAGCAGTGACCCGCCGAGGGAGACCCAGTACTTC
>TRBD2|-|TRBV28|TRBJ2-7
CASRPSGYEQYF
TGTGCCAGCAGGCCTAGCGGCTACGAGCAGTACTTC
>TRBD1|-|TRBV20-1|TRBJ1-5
CSADRENQPQHF
TGCAGTGCTGACAGGGAGAATCAGCCCCAGCATTTT
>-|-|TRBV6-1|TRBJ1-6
CASSPLGSPLHF
TGTGCCAGCAGCCCACTGGGGTCACCCCTCCACTTT
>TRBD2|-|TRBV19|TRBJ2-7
CASSASGTSAYEQYF
TGTGCCAGTAGTGCATCCGGGACTAGTGCCTACGAGCAGTACTTC
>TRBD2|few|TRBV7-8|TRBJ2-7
CASSLATGLAGGYEQYF
TGTGCCAGCAGCTTAGCCACGGGGCTAGCGGGAGGATACGAGCAGTACTTC
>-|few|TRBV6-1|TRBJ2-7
CASSEAINAYEQYF
TGTGCCAGCAGTGAAGCCATTAACGCCTACGAGCAGTACTTC
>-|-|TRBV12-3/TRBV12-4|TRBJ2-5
CASSHRGLLQETQYF
TGTGCCAGCAGTCACAGAGGACTGCTCCAAGAGACCCAGTACTTC
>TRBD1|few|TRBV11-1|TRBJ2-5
CASSPDRGGETQYF
TGTGCCAGCAGCCCCGACAGGGGGGGGGAGACCCAGTACTTC
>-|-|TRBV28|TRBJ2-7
CASSLSRAVRLLKPLLEQYF
TGTGCCAGCAGTTTAAGTCGCGCGGTCCGCCTACTTAAACCGCTCCTCGAGCAGTACTTC
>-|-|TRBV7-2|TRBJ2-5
CASSWADQETQYF
TGTGCCAGCAGCTGGGCAGATCAAGAGACCCAGTACTTC
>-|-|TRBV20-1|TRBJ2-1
CSARSAVNEQFF
TGCAGTGCTAGGTCAGCTGTCAATGAGCAGTTCTTC
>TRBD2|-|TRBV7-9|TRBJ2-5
CASSFSPRTSGRYQETQYF
TGTGCCAGCAGCTTTTCGCCGCGGACTAGCGGGAGGTACCAAGAGACCCAGTACTTC
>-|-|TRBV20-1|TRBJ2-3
CSTRAQIPTDTQYF
TGCAGTACTAGAGCACAGATACCCACAGATACGCAGTATTTT
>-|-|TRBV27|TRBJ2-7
CASSFGASSYEQYF
TGTGCCAGCAGTTTCGGGGCGTCCTCCTACGAGCAGTACTTC
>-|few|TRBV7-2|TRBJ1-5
CASSFHSNQPQHF
TGTGCCAGCAGCTTCCACTCCAATCAGCCCCAGCATTTT
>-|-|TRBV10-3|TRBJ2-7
CAISESGSRVNEQYF
TGTGCCATCAGTGAGTCAGGTAGCAGGGTCAACGAGCAGTACTTC
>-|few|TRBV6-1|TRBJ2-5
CASSVTLTSTQYF
TGTGCCAGCAGTGTAACTCTTACTTCCACCCAGTACTTC
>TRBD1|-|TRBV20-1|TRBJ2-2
CSARPRLGNRGNTGELFF
TGCAGTGCTAGACCCCGATTAGGAAACAGGGGTAACACCGGGGAGCTGTTTTTT
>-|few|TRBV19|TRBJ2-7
CASLSGEQYF
TGTGCCAGTCTCTCTGGCGAGCAGTACTTC
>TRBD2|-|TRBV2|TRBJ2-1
CASSGGGSYNEQFF
TGTGCCAGCAGTGGCGGGGGCTCCTACAATGAGCAGTTCTTC
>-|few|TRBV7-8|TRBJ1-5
CASSLRSGGGPPQHF
TGTGCCAGCAGCTTACGCTCCGGGGGAGGGCCGCCCCAGCATTTT
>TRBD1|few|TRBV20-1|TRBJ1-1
CSASYRGLNTEAFF
TGCAGTGCGTCTTACAGGGGCCTGAACACTGAAGCTTTCTTT
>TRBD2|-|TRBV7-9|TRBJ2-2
CASSSPGLDGNGELFF
TGTGCCAGCAGCTCTCCGGGACTAGATGGCAACGGGGAGCTGTTTTTT
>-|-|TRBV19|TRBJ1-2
CASRAGPGMMSGYTF
TGTGCCAGCCGGGCCGGTCCAGGGATGATGAGTGGCTACACCTTC
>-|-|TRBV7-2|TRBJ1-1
CASSLAGPEAFF
TGTGCCAGCAGCTTAGCGGGACCTGAAGCTTTCTTT
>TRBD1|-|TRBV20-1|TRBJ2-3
CSARDLFKDRADTQYF
TGCAGTGCTAGAGATCTCTTCAAGGACAGGGCGGATACGCAGTATTTT